This TCR beta chain was identified in a study of early T cells in non-severe SARS-CoV-2 infection. Study summary: Sequencing was performed on bulk RNA from unsorted whole blood, leaving chains unpaired. Study-wide results and caveats: Using VDJdb, the matching emphasized anti-spike CD8 responses while missing private and CD4 specificities.

Remarks on this clonotype: What it binds is unknown.

Researchers attached unique molecular identifiers to individual cDNA molecules. TCRdb called the 5' RACE reads again in MiXCR, with one record for every CDR3 protein. This sample has more than 50,000 distinct CDR3 sequences, with 10% to 15% found just once. Between the trimmed V and J ends, which lost 6 bases and 5 bases, there was a span of 11 bases. The CDR3 is 13 residues long. Per germline, CDR1 SEHNR and CDR2 FQNEAQ (reference sequence). The chain combines TRBV7-9 with TRBJ1-5, with a weak D call TRBD1 (5 bases). The receptor was isolated from an adult who was a healthcare worker with PCR-confirmed SARS-CoV-2 infection or an uninfected control (not recorded which). The specimen sequenced was whole blood. CDR3 protein: CASSLGDYQPQHF. The CDR3 DNA sequence: TGTGCCAGCAGTTTGGGGGATTATCAGCCCCAGCATTTT.